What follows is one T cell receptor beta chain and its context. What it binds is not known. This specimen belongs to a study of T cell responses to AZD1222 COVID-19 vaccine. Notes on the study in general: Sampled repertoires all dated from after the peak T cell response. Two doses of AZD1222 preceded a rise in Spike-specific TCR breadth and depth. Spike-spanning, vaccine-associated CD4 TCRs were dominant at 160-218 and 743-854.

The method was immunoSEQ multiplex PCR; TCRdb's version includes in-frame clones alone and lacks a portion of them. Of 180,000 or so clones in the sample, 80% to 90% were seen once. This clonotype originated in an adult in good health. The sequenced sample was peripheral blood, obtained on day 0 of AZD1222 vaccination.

CDR3 in DNA: TGTGCCAGCAGCCGGAGGACAGGGGTAGACGGAAACACCATATATTTT. Translation: CASSRRTGVDGNTIYF. The chain has TRBV3-1 (or the pseudogene TRBV3-2) and TRBJ1-3, with 9 bases fitting TRBD1. The CDR3 is 16 residues long. CDR1 and CDR2 from the germline V gene are LGHDT and YNNKEL (reference sequence). The V and J ends lost 4 bases and 4 bases, in that order; junction bases with no gene match: 8.